The clone carrying this T cell receptor (beta chain) was seen just once. What it binds is not known. Researchers report immunoSEQ v3.0 was run at survey level. Here immunoSEQ multiplex PCR was the method, and the copy in TCRdb shows in-frame clones only, minus some. The sample has 20,000 to 25,000 clones, roughly 88% seen once; the top ten hold around 8.3%. The sample originates from a study of long-term antiretroviral therapy in people with HIV. General study results and limits: Diversity measured after ART increased yet remained under transplant donor controls.

The origin of this receptor is a woman aged 40 to 55 with HIV. Here the sequenced sample was unsorted PBMCs, taken 1.2 years after starting antiretroviral therapy.

This CDR3 reads CASSHGTGSAYEQYF. CDR3 nucleotides: TGTGCCAGCAGCCACGGGACTGGATCCGCCTACGAGCAGTACTTC. The J gene is TRBJ2-7, the V gene TRBV9, with D perhaps matching TRBD2 (6 bases). The CDR3 contains 15 residues. V lost 4 bases and J lost 2, with 16 bases in between. CDR1 SGDLS and CDR2 YYNGEE come from the germline V gene.